The rows below give T cell receptor beta chains drawn from one sample of a study of CD4 and CD8 cells across lung adenocarcinoma regions. From the PCR reads, TCRdb called clonotypes with MiXCR, one entry per CDR3 protein. The sample records approximately 9,600 distinct CDR3 sequences, 45% to 60% being singletons. The specimen sequenced was CD4+ T cells from the margin of a lung tumor. These receptors originate from a male donor with lung adenocarcinoma. The CD4 and CD8 labels of this study may be unreliable. CDR3s include the opening cysteine and the closing phenylalanine or tryptophan. A D gene is named only where the DNA matches it firmly. Rows may omit the clone size; those that give it use once, few, many or a size class.

>-|TRBV27|TRBD2|TRBJ2-3
CASRATGGAGGCSPETQYF
TGTGCCAGCAGAGCCACGGGGGGGGCGGGGGGCTGTAGCCCAGAGACGCAGTATTTT
>-|TRBV7-6|TRBD1|TRBJ2-5
CASSVVLGGRAQHTQYF
TGTGCCAGCAGCGTGGTGTTAGGGGGCCGTGCACAACATACCCAGTATTTC
>few|TRBV6-1|TRBD2|TRBJ2-1
CASGREFPNEQFF
TGTGCCAGCGGGCGGGAGTTTCCAAATGAGCAGTTCTTC
>-|TRBV6-1|-|TRBJ2-5
CASRDTGSREPETQYF
TGTGCCAGCAGGGATACCGGGAGCCGTGAGCCAGAGACCCAGTACTTC
>-|TRBV6-1|TRBD1|TRBJ1-1
CASRFRDRDPEAFF
TGTGCCAGCAGATTCCGGGACAGGGATCCTGAAGCTTTCTTT
>few|TRBV30|-|TRBJ2-3
CAWTGGSTDTQYF
TGTGCCTGGACCGGCGGTAGCACAGATACGCAGTATTTT
>few|TRBV6-1|TRBD1|TRBJ2-5
CASSENWGQGGETQYF
TGTGCCAGCAGTGAAAATTGGGGACAGGGGGGCGAGACCCAGTACTTC
>-|TRBV6-1|TRBD1|TRBJ2-1
CASSRTGSSYNEQFF
TGTGCCAGCAGTAGGACAGGAAGCTCCTACAATGAGCAGTTCTTC
>once|TRBV6-1|-|TRBJ1-2
CASSEVYAPDYGYTF
TGTGCCAGCAGTGAAGTTTATGCACCCGACTATGGCTACACCTTC
>few|TRBV6-5|TRBD2|TRBJ2-3
CASSYLGGGVTDTQYF
TGTGCCAGCAGTTATCTGGGGGGGGGGGTCACAGATACGCAGTATTTT
>-|TRBV5-1|-|TRBJ2-1
CASSLGWASGNEQFF
TGCGCCAGCAGCTTGGGTTGGGCCAGCGGCAATGAGCAGTTCTTC
>medium-sized|TRBV6-1|-|TRBJ2-1
CASSRFHTYNEQFF
TGTGCCAGCAGTCGTTTCCATACCTACAATGAGCAGTTCTTC
>-|TRBV6-1|-|TRBJ2-1
CASSETREEQFF
TGTGCCAGCAGTGAAACTCGGGAAGAGCAGTTCTTC
>-|TRBV7-2|-|TRBJ2-3
CASSFDLAGKNTQYF
TGTGCCAGCAGCTTCGACCTAGCAGGGAAGAATACGCAGTATTTC
>-|TRBV10-3|TRBD2|TRBJ2-3
CAISAGTGGRNKDTQYF
TGTGCCATCAGTGCGGGGACCGGGGGGAGAAACAAAGATACGCAGTACTTT
>medium-sized|TRBV7-2|TRBD2|TRBJ2-7
CASSYNGGAASWEQYF
TGTGCCAGCAGCTATAACGGGGGGGCAGCAAGTTGGGAGCAGTACTTC
>-|TRBV6-1|-|TRBJ1-2
CATFTRVLWGYTF
TGTGCCACCTTCACCAGGGTTTTGTGGGGCTACACCTTC